This T cell receptor beta chain appears in the sequencing data of a study of response to subunit inactivated influenza vaccine. Findings of the study overall: The authors put forward the suggestion that each seasonal influenza vaccination may bring in only a limited number of new T cells.

Trimming pared 3 bases from V and 5 bases from J, leaving 13 bases between. Germline CDR1 and CDR2: GTSNPN and SVGIG (reference sequence). CDR3 size: 13 residues. This clonotype was recorded at least ten times. The antigen is not known. TCRdb re-called the RT-PCR reads with MiXCR, one entry per CDR3 protein. The table shows 250,000 to 350,000 distinct CDR3 sequences, with roughly 20% occurring only once. The rearrangement uses TRBV30 and TRBJ1-1; perhaps TRBD1 as D (5 bases). The sequence came from a man aged 45-69 years who received an inactivated influenza vaccine. This specimen consisted of PBMCs from blood, obtained less than 22 months after vaccination. The CDR3 region is CAWRRDPGTEAFF. The DNA for the CDR3 is TGTGCCTGGAGGAGGGACCCTGGAACTGAAGCTTTCTTT.